One and the same sample provided the 21 T cell receptor beta chains below, sequenced in a study of blood T cell repertoires in COVID-19. TCRdb's table, derived via immunoSEQ multiplex PCR, lists solely in-frame clones and lacks some. The sample records 110,000 or so clones, 70% to 90% being singletons. The sample comprised peripheral blood. The receptors derive from a woman between 45 and 60 years old with acute or convalescent COVID-19.

The chain uses TRBV30 and TRBJ1-3; D not certain. CDR3 length: 13 amino acids. Trimming left V 5 bases short and J 0 bases short, with 8 bases between. Germline lookup yields CDR1 GTSNPN and CDR2 SVGIG (reference sequence). The CDR3 loop is CAWLSLSGNTIYF. In nucleotides, the CDR3 is TGTGCCTGGCTTTCCCTCTCTGGAAACACCATATATTTT.

The chain uses TRBV10-2 and TRBJ2-7; 9 nucleotides agree with TRBD2. This CDR3 has 14 amino acids. V trimming: 4 bases; J trimming: 3 bases; junction bases outside the gene matches: 4. Germline CDR1 WSHSY, CDR2 SAAADI. CDR3 loop: CASSAPSGNYEQYF. The CDR3 region has the DNA TGCGCCAGCAGTGCTCCTAGCGGGAACTACGAGCAGTACTTC.

V usage is TRBV6-2 or TRBV6-3 and J usage is TRBJ1-5, with 8 positions matching TRBD1. V lost 5 bases, J lost 7 bases, and 13 bases stayed unmatched. Germline-derived CDR1 and CDR2 are MNHEY and SVGEGT. The length of the CDR3 is 16 residues. CDR3 nucleotide sequence: TGTGCCAGCAGTAGCTCTGGGACAGGAAGGATCCAGCCCCAGCATTTT. Protein product: CASSSSGTGRIQPQHF.

This chain links TRBV7-3 with TRBJ2-7, with 8 nucleotides matching TRBD2. V shed 2 bases and J 7 bases; nucleotides not matched to a gene: 1. This CDR3 comprises 12 residues. Germline CDR1 SGHTA, CDR2 FQGTGA. Here the CDR3 DNA reads TGTGCCAGCAGCTTACGGGAGGGGGAGCAGTACTTC. Translating gives CASSLREGEQYF.

This sequence joins TRBV19 and TRBJ2-7; 7 bases agree with TRBD1. The J segment lost 2 bases and the V segment lost 5 bases, leaving 9 bases of the junction unmatched. The CDR3 has 15 residues. The germline V gene has CDR1 LNHDA and CDR2 SQIVND (reference sequence). Here the CDR3 reads CASSRTGGGPYEQYF. As DNA, the CDR3 is TGTGCCAGTAGTCGGACAGGTGGTGGGCCCTACGAGCAGTACTTC.

The chain joins TRBV7-8 to TRBJ2-5, with D possibly TRBD1 on 6 matching bases. CDR3 length: 15 residues. Trimming removed 4 bases from V and 0 bases from J, with 12 bases in between. Germline values: CDR1 SGHVS, CDR2 FQNEAQ. Here the CDR3 reads CASSSWTDYQETQYF. CDR3 bases: TGTGCCAGCAGCTCTTGGACAGACTACCAAGAGACCCAGTACTTC.

The CDR3 DNA is TGTGCCAGCAGCCCCCAGACAGGGTCTGGAAACACCATATATTTT. This translates into CASSPQTGSGNTIYF. The gene calls are TRBV9 and TRBJ1-3; 7 bases are shared with TRBD1. V shed 4 bases, J shed 1 base, and the junction held 5 bases outside the gene matches. Germline CDR1 and CDR2: SGDLS and YYNGEE. The CDR3 is 15 amino acids.

The chain carries TRBV19 and TRBJ1-5; 9 bases line up with TRBD1. Trimming took 4 bases from V and 5 from J; bases not matched to a gene: 12. CDR3 length equals 17 residues. Germline CDR1 is LNHDA and CDR2 is SQIVND (reference sequence). This CDR3 reads CASSTGQGLYLYQPQHF. The CDR3 nucleotides read TGTGCCAGTAGTACAGGACAGGGGCTTTATCTTTATCAGCCCCAGCATTTT.

This chain joins TRBV5-1 and TRBJ1-2; D might be TRBD1 (6 bases). The CDR3 runs to 14 residues. Germline CDR1 and CDR2: SGHRS and YFSETQ. Deletions cut 4 bases from V and 8 bases from J, with 18 bases between. The CDR3 region is CASSPRTVSAGYTF. The CDR3 DNA reads as TGCGCCAGCAGCCCGAGGACAGTCTCGGCGGGCTACACCTTC.

The chain links TRBV28 to TRBJ1-2; 9 bases align to TRBD1. J gave up 2 bases and V 10 bases, and 8 bases lay outside the gene matches. Germline V gene lookup returns CDR1 MDHEN and CDR2 SYDVKM. The CDR3 loop spans 14 amino acids. The CDR3 nucleotides are TGTGCCACAAAAGGGACAGGGCTAAACTATGGCTACACCTTC. It codes for CATKGTGLNYGYTF.

V gene TRBV7-9 combines with J gene TRBJ2-7, with D maybe TRBD1 (6 bases). The CDR3 is 14 amino acids. Trimming removed 5 bases from V and 3 bases from J, with 14 bases in between. Per the germline V gene, CDR1 is SEHNR and CDR2 is FQNEAQ (reference sequence). CDR3 region: CASSPTGPDYEQYF. DNA for the CDR3: TGTGCCAGCAGCCCCACAGGGCCGGACTACGAGCAGTACTTC.

V is TRBV2 and J is TRBJ2-7; 8 nucleotides line up with TRBD1. This CDR3 is 15 amino acids long. The V and J ends lost 2 bases and 3 bases, in that order; junction bases with no gene match: 6. The germline CDR1 and CDR2 sequences are SNHLY and FYNNEI. CDR3 loop: CASSESGQGLYEQYF. CDR3 DNA sequence: TGTGCCAGCAGTGAAAGTGGACAGGGACTCTACGAGCAGTACTTC.

The chain is built from TRBV3-1 (or the pseudogene TRBV3-2) and TRBJ2-2, with D unclear. Germline V gene data show CDR1 as LGHDT and CDR2 as YNNKEL (reference sequence). The CDR3 loop spans 15 amino acids. V lost 0 bases and J lost 8, with 13 bases in between. CDR3 nucleotide sequence: TGTGCCAGCAGCCAAGATATACCGGGTCAGGGGGAGCTGTTTTTT. As protein: CASSQDIPGQGELFF.

The CDR3: CASSQGQAGNTIYF. CDR3 sequence (DNA): TGTGCCAGCAGCCAAGGCCAGGCTGGAAACACCATATATTTT. This chain connects TRBV28 to TRBJ1-3; D is uncertain. The CDR3 is 14 amino acids. Germline assignment: CDR1 MDHEN and CDR2 SYDVKM. The V end lost 6 bases, the J end lost 2 bases, and 11 bases lay between the germline ends.

J is TRBJ2-5 and V is TRBV2; 7 bases fit TRBD1. Per germline, CDR1 SNHLY and CDR2 FYNNEI. CDR3 length: 14 residues. J gave up 5 bases and V 3 bases, and 6 bases lay outside the gene matches. The CDR3 DNA sequence: TGTGCCAGCAGTGAGAGGGGGCTGTTTGAGACCCAGTACTTC. This encodes CASSERGLFETQYF.

The chain couples TRBV12-3 or TRBV12-4 to TRBJ2-1; D may be TRBD1 (6 bases). The V end was cut by 6 bases, the J end by 12 bases, with 18 bases between. CDR3 length: 13 amino acids. The CDR3 coding sequence is TGTGCCAGCAGACAACCTTCCGAGACAGGGCAGTTCTTC. This gives the protein CASRQPSETGQFF.

This clone was seen a single time. The chain carries TRBV19 and TRBJ2-2; maybe TRBD2 (6 bases). Germline CDR1 LNHDA, CDR2 SQIVND (reference sequence). This CDR3 has 16 residues. The ends were cut back, 10 bases at V and 1 base at J, with 19 bases in the middle. The CDR3 DNA sequence: TGTGCCACCCGGGAGTGGAGTAGCGGGAACACCGGGGAGCTGTTTTTT. It encodes CATREWSSGNTGELFF.

The gene calls are TRBV28 and TRBJ2-1; TRBD1 agrees at 9 bases. Germline V gene sequence: CDR1 MDHEN, CDR2 SYDVKM. V trimming: 7 bases; J trimming: 4 bases; junction bases outside the gene matches: 17. The CDR3 totals 18 residues. In nucleotides, the CDR3 is TGTGCCAGCACCCTCCCGGGACAGGGATCTCGTCGATACAATGAGCAGTTCTTC. Its protein is CASTLPGQGSRRYNEQFF.

The V and J genes are TRBV19 and TRBJ1-1; D is possibly TRBD1 (6 bases). CDR3 length equals 14 residues. CDR1 is LNHDA, CDR2 SQIVND, per germline (reference sequence). V dropped 6 bases and J dropped 5 bases, with 16 bases sitting between them. The CDR3 coding sequence is TGTGCCAGTAGACCCTCAGGGGCCGGTACTGAAGCTTTCTTT. Translated, it gives CASRPSGAGTEAFF.

The chain employs TRBV6-5 and TRBJ1-1, with 10 nucleotides matching TRBD1. This CDR3 contains 14 residues. Germline CDR1 and CDR2: MNHEY and SVGAGI. J gave up 7 bases and V 6 bases, and 8 bases lay outside the gene matches. DNA of the CDR3: TGTGCCAGCAGGGACCGGGACAGGGGTGGTGAAGCTTTCTTT. Amino acid sequence: CASRDRDRGGEAFF.

This chain joins TRBV5-8 and TRBJ1-4; D gene ambiguous. The ends were cut back, 0 bases at V and 0 bases at J, with 15 bases in the middle. The CDR3 runs 18 residues. Germline CDR1 reads SGHTS; CDR2 reads YDEGEE. As DNA, the CDR3 is TGTGCCAGCAGCTTGGCAAGTCGTTTACTAGCAACTAATGAAAAACTGTTTTTT. This gives the protein CASSLASRLLATNEKLFF.